This TCR beta chain was sequenced in a study of shared clonotypes between healthy human individuals. Study overall: Per-donor plates numbered three CD4 naive, three CD4 memory, two CD8 naive and one CD8 memory. Study-wide results and caveats: Among donors, sharing of clonotypes was expected to be affected by sequencing depth.

For this clone: No antigen is known for it.

Assay: immunoSEQ multiplex PCR; the TCRdb copy retains only in-frame clones and omits some. The table shows just over 2,000,000 clones, with roughly 95% occurring only once. Donors were healthy HIV-negative adults without recently reported acute infections or vaccinations. Both subsets, CD45RA+ naive and CD45RA-negative memory, were split from the CD4+ cells. The CDR3 has 17 amino acids. Looked up from germline, CDR1 is LGHNA and CDR2 is YSLEER. The V gene lost 0 bases and the J gene lost 4 bases, with 15 bases spanning the gap. What was sequenced was naive CD4+ T cells sorted from blood. Subset indicated: CD45RA+ positively selected. This sequence originates from a man aged 18 to 29 in good health. The chain joins TRBV4-3 to TRBJ2-2; perhaps D is TRBD1 or TRBD2 (5 bases each). The CDR3 reads CASSQEPGPRGTGELFF. The CDR3 DNA reads as TGCGCCAGCAGCCAAGAACCGGGACCGCGAGGCACCGGGGAGCTGTTTTTT.